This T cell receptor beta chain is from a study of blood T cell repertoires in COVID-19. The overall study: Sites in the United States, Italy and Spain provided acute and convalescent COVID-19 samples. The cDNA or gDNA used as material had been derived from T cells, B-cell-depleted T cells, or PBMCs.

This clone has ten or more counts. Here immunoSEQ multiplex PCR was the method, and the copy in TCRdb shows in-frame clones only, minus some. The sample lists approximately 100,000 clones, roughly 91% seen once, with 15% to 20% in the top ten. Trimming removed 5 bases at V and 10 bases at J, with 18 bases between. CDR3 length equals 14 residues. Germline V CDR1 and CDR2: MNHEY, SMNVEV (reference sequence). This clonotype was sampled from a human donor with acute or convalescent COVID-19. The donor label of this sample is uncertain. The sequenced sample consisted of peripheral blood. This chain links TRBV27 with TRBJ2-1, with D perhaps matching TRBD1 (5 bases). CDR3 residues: CASSLAQGQVEQFF. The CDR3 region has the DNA TGTGCCAGCAGTCTGGCCCAGGGCCAAGTGGAGCAGTTCTTC.